This is a list of T cell receptor beta chains from one sample in a study of Ad26.COV2.S vaccination and SARS-CoV-2 variants. The assay was immunoSEQ multiplex PCR, and TCRdb's table has in-frame clones only and misses some. The sample has 300,000 to 400,000 clones, more than 75% seen once. This material consisted of peripheral blood, taken in a trial of Ad26.COV2.S vaccine versus placebo. The receptors were sampled from a person aged 18-65 years who received the Ad26.COV2.S COVID-19 vaccine or a placebo. The CDR3 runs from the conserved cysteine through the conserved F or W. Each record gives: CDR3 protein, CDR3 DNA, J gene, clone size, V gene, D gene. The D gene is left open where the match is weak. Clone size is given for some rows only: seen once, a few or many times, or a class if the clone is expanded.

CDR3: CASSVGDRVLTASGNTIYF
DNA: TGTGCCAGCAGCGTAGGGGACAGGGTTCTTACCGCCTCTGGAAACACCATATATTTT
J: TRBJ1-3
size: -
V: TRBV9
D: TRBD1

CDR3: CASSDSRGYTF
DNA: TGTGCCAGCAGTGATTCGCGCGGCTACACCTTC
J: TRBJ1-2
size: -
V: TRBV2
D: -

CDR3: CASSPGAGNSPLHF
DNA: TGTGCCAGCAGCCCGGGGGCCGGGAATTCACCCCTCCACTTT
J: TRBJ1-6
size: -
V: TRBV3-1/TRBV3-2
D: -

CDR3: CASSLAGGGTEAFF
DNA: TGTGCCAGCAGCTTGGCAGGGGGTGGGACTGAAGCTTTCTTT
J: TRBJ1-1
size: -
V: TRBV5-6
D: TRBD1

CDR3: CASSYSLAAYNSPLHF
DNA: TGTGCCAGCAGTTACTCGCTCGCAGCCTATAATTCACCCCTCCACTTT
J: TRBJ1-6
size: -
V: TRBV6-5
D: -

CDR3: CASSPNGGGDTEAFF
DNA: TGTGCCAGCTCACCAAATGGGGGGGGTGACACTGAAGCTTTCTTT
J: TRBJ1-1
size: -
V: TRBV18
D: -

CDR3: CASSSKGNEQFF
DNA: TGTGCCAGCAGTTCTAAGGGCAATGAGCAGTTCTTC
J: TRBJ2-1
size: once
V: TRBV27
D: -

CDR3: CASSQDWDRLTDTQYF
DNA: TGTGCCAGCAGCCAAGATTGGGACAGGCTCACAGATACGCAGTATTTT
J: TRBJ2-3
size: -
V: TRBV3-1/TRBV3-2
D: TRBD1

CDR3: CASSLEGGGTDTQYF
DNA: TGTGCCAGCAGCTTAGAGGGTGGGGGGACAGATACGCAGTATTTT
J: TRBJ2-3
size: -
V: TRBV7-2
D: -

CDR3: CASSFGLATYEQYF
DNA: TGTGCCAGCAGCTTCGGACTAGCGACCTACGAGCAGTACTTC
J: TRBJ2-7
size: -
V: TRBV11-2
D: TRBD2

CDR3: CASSVQGGSGYTF
DNA: TGTGCCAGCAGTGTACAAGGGGGCTCTGGCTACACCTTC
J: TRBJ1-2
size: -
V: TRBV2
D: TRBD1

CDR3: CASSQDQGTGGAGGYTF
DNA: TGCGCCAGCAGCCAAGATCAGGGGACAGGGGGCGCGGGTGGCTACACCTTC
J: TRBJ1-2
size: many
V: TRBV4-1
D: TRBD1

CDR3: CASGTNTGELFF
DNA: TGTGCCAGTGGGACCAACACCGGGGAGCTGTTTTTT
J: TRBJ2-2
size: -
V: TRBV19
D: -

CDR3: CASSLNGHFYGYTF
DNA: TGTGCCAGCAGCTTAAATGGACACTTCTATGGCTACACCTTC
J: TRBJ1-2
size: -
V: TRBV11-2
D: -

CDR3: CSGDRTGQNTEAFF
DNA: TGCAGCGGCGACAGGACAGGGCAGAACACTGAAGCTTTCTTT
J: TRBJ1-1
size: -
V: TRBV29-1
D: TRBD1

CDR3: CASSPRSGDYEQYF
DNA: TGTGCCAGCTCACCCCGGTCGGGCGACTACGAGCAGTACTTC
J: TRBJ2-7
size: -
V: TRBV18
D: -

CDR3: CASSRTWDEAFF
DNA: TGTGCCAGCAGTCGGACCTGGGATGAAGCTTTCTTT
J: TRBJ1-1
size: few
V: TRBV12-3/TRBV12-4
D: -

CDR3: CASSLQGAPTGDIQYF
DNA: TGTGCCAGCAGCTTACAGGGGGCCCCGACGGGGGACATTCAGTACTTC
J: TRBJ2-4
size: -
V: TRBV7-9
D: TRBD1

CDR3: CATSRREDRAAHTDTQYF
DNA: TGTGCCACCAGCAGGCGTGAGGACAGGGCGGCCCACACAGATACGCAGTATTTT
J: TRBJ2-3
size: once
V: TRBV15
D: TRBD1

CDR3: CASSFGDTEAFF
DNA: TGTGCCAGCAGTTTTGGCGACACTGAAGCTTTCTTT
J: TRBJ1-1
size: -
V: TRBV12-3/TRBV12-4
D: -

CDR3: CASSLAGGQPQHF
DNA: TGCGCCAGCAGCTTGGCAGGGGGTCAGCCCCAGCATTTT
J: TRBJ1-5
size: few
V: TRBV5-1
D: TRBD1

CDR3: CASTQGASNQPQHF
DNA: TGTGCCAGCACCCAGGGGGCGTCCAATCAGCCCCAGCATTTT
J: TRBJ1-5
size: -
V: TRBV6-5
D: TRBD1

CDR3: CASSYIQGAIYEQYF
DNA: TGTGCCAGCAGTTATATACAGGGAGCAATATACGAGCAGTACTTC
J: TRBJ2-7
size: -
V: TRBV6-2/TRBV6-3
D: -

CDR3: CASSYPETGGFGKKETQYF
DNA: TGCGCCAGCAGCTACCCCGAGACAGGGGGCTTTGGGAAAAAAGAGACCCAGTACTTC
J: TRBJ2-5
size: -
V: TRBV5-1
D: TRBD1

CDR3: CASSLGGGGGYTF
DNA: TGTGCCAGCAGCTTAGGTGGCGGGGGCGGCTACACCTTC
J: TRBJ1-2
size: once
V: TRBV7-9
D: -

CDR3: CASSLGVGGGSPLHF
DNA: TGCGCCAGCAGCTTGGGTGTCGGGGGCGGTTCACCCCTCCACTTT
J: TRBJ1-6
size: -
V: TRBV5-1
D: -

CDR3: CASSLVRGLYNEQFF
DNA: TGTGCCAGCAGCTTAGTGCGGGGGCTTTACAATGAGCAGTTCTTC
J: TRBJ2-1
size: -
V: TRBV7-2
D: -

CDR3: CASSVGTDQPQHF
DNA: TGTGCCAGCAGCGTAGGTACCGATCAGCCCCAGCATTTT
J: TRBJ1-5
size: once
V: TRBV9
D: -

CDR3: CASSPLGSNQPQHF
DNA: TGTGCCAGCAGCCCTTTGGGTAGCAATCAGCCCCAGCATTTT
J: TRBJ1-5
size: -
V: TRBV5-8
D: -

CDR3: CASSRSLSGNTIYF
DNA: TGTGCCAGCAGTAGGTCACTCTCTGGAAACACCATATATTTT
J: TRBJ1-3
size: -
V: TRBV6-5
D: -

CDR3: CAWGYSNQPQHF
DNA: TGTGCCTGGGGATATAGCAATCAGCCCCAGCATTTT
J: TRBJ1-5
size: once
V: TRBV30
D: -

CDR3: CASSPRGVGQPQHF
DNA: TGTGCCAGCAGTCCGAGGGGGGTAGGCCAGCCCCAGCATTTT
J: TRBJ1-5
size: -
V: TRBV28
D: -

CDR3: CASSLLLAGGRQETQYF
DNA: TGTGCCAGCAGCCTTCTATTAGCGGGGGGGCGCCAAGAGACCCAGTACTTC
J: TRBJ2-5
size: -
V: TRBV7-6
D: TRBD2

CDR3: CASSIGGGETQYF
DNA: TGTGCCAGTAGTATCGGCGGGGGGGAGACCCAGTACTTC
J: TRBJ2-5
size: -
V: TRBV19
D: TRBD2

CDR3: CASSMTSDTEAFF
DNA: TGTGCCAGTAGTATGACGAGTGACACTGAAGCTTTCTTT
J: TRBJ1-1
size: -
V: TRBV19
D: -

CDR3: CASSLQGDQPQHF
DNA: TGTGCCAGCAGCTTACAGGGGGATCAGCCCCAGCATTTT
J: TRBJ1-5
size: few
V: TRBV7-3
D: TRBD1

CDR3: CAISPTLRNEQFF
DNA: TGTGCCATCAGTCCTACCCTTCGTAATGAGCAGTTCTTC
J: TRBJ2-1
size: once
V: TRBV10-3
D: -

CDR3: CASSPGKSDYEQYF
DNA: TGTGCCAGCTCACCAGGGAAATCGGACTACGAGCAGTACTTC
J: TRBJ2-7
size: -
V: TRBV18
D: -

CDR3: CASSVGAANTGELFF
DNA: TGTGCCAGCAGTGTGGGAGCGGCCAACACCGGGGAGCTGTTTTTT
J: TRBJ2-2
size: -
V: TRBV2
D: -

CDR3: CASSLSRTGNTGELFF
DNA: TGTGCCAGCAGTTTATCCCGGACAGGGAACACCGGGGAGCTGTTTTTT
J: TRBJ2-2
size: -
V: TRBV27
D: TRBD1

CDR3: CASSPELGGGETQYF
DNA: TGTGCCAGCTCACCAGAGTTAGGGGGAGGAGAGACCCAGTACTTC
J: TRBJ2-5
size: -
V: TRBV18
D: -

CDR3: CASSQDLGTSGGKNIQYF
DNA: TGCGCCAGCAGCCAAGATCTCGGGACTAGCGGGGGAAAAAACATTCAGTACTTC
J: TRBJ2-4
size: -
V: TRBV4-3
D: TRBD2

CDR3: CASSVQETQYF
DNA: TGTGCCAGCAGCGTGCAAGAGACCCAGTACTTC
J: TRBJ2-5
size: -
V: TRBV7-9
D: -

CDR3: CASSLVGGLGANVLTF
DNA: TGCGCCAGCAGCTTGGTTGGGGGGCTAGGGGCCAACGTCCTGACTTTC
J: TRBJ2-6
size: -
V: TRBV5-1
D: -

CDR3: CASSIVTGQAQYF
DNA: TGTGCCAGTAGTATAGTGACGGGACAGGCGCAGTACTTC
J: TRBJ2-7
size: once
V: TRBV19
D: TRBD1

CDR3: CASSLNGGNTEAFF
DNA: TGTGCCAGCAGCTTAAACGGGGGGAACACTGAAGCTTTCTTT
J: TRBJ1-1
size: -
V: TRBV11-3
D: -

CDR3: CSVEGQNDGAGELFF
DNA: TGCAGCGTTGAGGGACAGAACGATGGGGCCGGGGAGCTGTTTTTT
J: TRBJ2-2
size: -
V: TRBV29-1
D: TRBD1